Presented here are 5 T cell receptor beta chains from one specimen sequenced in a study of identical twins. TCRdb called the 5' RACE reads again in MiXCR, with one record for every CDR3 protein. The sample lists around 370,000 distinct CDR3 sequences; around 9.7% were seen once. The sequenced sample consisted of naive T cells sorted from blood. The receptors here all came from a woman aged 50 to 65 in good health.

This clonotype has just a few counts. The V gene is TRBV5-1, the J gene TRBJ2-3; no reliable D call. Germline V gene data show CDR1 as SGHRS and CDR2 as YFSETQ. V lost 7 bases and J 0 bases, leaving 12 bases between the germline ends. This CDR3 has 14 residues. CDR3 nucleotide sequence: TGCGCCAGCGCCCTGTTGGCTAGCACAGATACGCAGTATTTT. Amino acids: CASALLASTDTQYF.

The genes are TRBV24-1 and TRBJ1-3; D remains unclear. Germline V gene data show CDR1 as KGHDR and CDR2 as SFDVKD. This CDR3 has 16 residues. V was trimmed by 0 bases and J by 0 bases, leaving 8 bases between them. The CDR3 reads CATSDLRRGSGNTIYF. DNA of the CDR3: TGTGCCACCAGTGATTTGCGGCGGGGCTCTGGAAACACCATATATTTT.

The table lists this clonotype with many counts. This chain links TRBV10-3 with TRBJ2-6; a possible D gene is TRBD1 (6 bases). CDR1 is ENHRY, CDR2 SYGVKD, per germline. The V end was cut by 4 bases, the J end by 0 bases, with 16 bases between. The CDR3 covers 18 residues. In DNA form, the CDR3 reads TGTGCCATCAGTGGAGTCAGGGGAAAAATCTCTGGGGCCAACGTCCTGACTTTC. It codes for CAISGVRGKISGANVLTF.

This sequence joins TRBV12-3 or TRBV12-4 and TRBJ2-1; perhaps TRBD2 as D (7 bases). Trimming removed 6 bases from V and 1 base from J, with 16 bases in between. The CDR3 runs to 16 residues. The CDR3 region is CASSHNKGGSYNEQFF. The CDR3 DNA follows: TGTGCCAGCAGCCATAATAAGGGGGGGTCCTACAATGAGCAGTTCTTC.

The CDR3 DNA reads as TGTGCCAGCAACCTAGCGGGGGACACCGGGGAGCTGTTTTTT. This sequence encodes CASNLAGDTGELFF. The V and J genes are TRBV5-5 and TRBJ2-2, with 10 bases that match TRBD2. The CDR3 length is 14 residues. Germline assignment: CDR1 SGHKS and CDR2 YYEKEE (reference sequence). V lost 6 bases to trimming and J lost 3 bases; unmatched junction nucleotides: 2.